The entry that follows covers one TCR beta chain sequence. Its antigen remains unknown. These data are taken from a study of T-cell memory formation after mild COVID-19. cDNA libraries for TCR alpha and TCR beta, carrying sample barcodes and UMIs, came from 5'RACE with constant-segment primers. TCRdb re-analysed the 5' RACE reads in MiXCR, keeping a single row per CDR3 protein. The table shows 470,000 or so distinct CDR3 sequences, with about 20% occurring only once. Study observations and caveats: While clones contracting from day 15 to 85 were balanced between CD4 and CD8, later expanders leaned CD4+. SARS-CoV-2 specificity was not confirmed for second-wave clones peaking on day 37. The CD4+ clones that contracted clustered mainly within CM and EM, and the CD8+ clones concentrated in EMRA.

Material for sequencing was PBMCs or a T cell subset sorted from them (not recorded which). This TCR came from an adult woman who had mild COVID-19 (a few samples of this study predate the infection). Cell type and time point are not known.

CDR3 region: CASRPTAEGNQPQHF. As DNA, the CDR3 is TGTGCCAGCAGGCCGACAGCTGAAGGCAATCAGCCCCAGCATTTT. V is TRBV12-3 or TRBV12-4 and J is TRBJ1-5; a weak D match, TRBD1 (5 bases). The V end was cut by 6 bases, the J end by 2 bases, with 14 bases between. The CDR3 loop spans 15 amino acids.